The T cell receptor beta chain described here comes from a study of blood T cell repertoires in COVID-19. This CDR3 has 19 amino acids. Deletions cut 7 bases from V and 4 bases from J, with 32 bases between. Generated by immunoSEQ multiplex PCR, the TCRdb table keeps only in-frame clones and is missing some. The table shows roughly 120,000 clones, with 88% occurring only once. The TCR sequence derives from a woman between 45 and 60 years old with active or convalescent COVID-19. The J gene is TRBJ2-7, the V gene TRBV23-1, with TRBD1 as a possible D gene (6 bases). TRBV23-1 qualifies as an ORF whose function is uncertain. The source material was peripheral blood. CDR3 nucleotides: TGCGCCAGCATACGAGAATTTCGAAACAAAAGGGGGAATCAATACGAGCAGTACTTC. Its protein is CASIREFRNKRGNQYEQYF.